The entry that follows covers one T cell receptor beta chain sequence. As yet, its antigen is unknown. Since the CDR3 does not end with the conserved phenylalanine or tryptophan, this likely comes from a read error. MiXCR, run by TCRdb on the 5' RACE reads, gives a single entry per CDR3 protein. The data show under 550,000 distinct CDR3 sequences, around a fifth seen once. These data originate in a study of T cells after yellow fever vaccination. V lost 3 bases, J lost 7 bases, and 3 bases stayed unmatched. Germline V gene sequence: CDR1 SGHTA, CDR2 FQGNSA. The CDR3 contains 13 residues. Study outcomes and limitations: Most clones from primary vaccination were detected again post-booster (just under 97% CD4, 70% to 90% CD8). Relatively few clonotypes were ones that appeared in both CD4 and CD8 compartments.

The V gene is TRBV7-2, the J gene TRBJ2-1, with 7 positions matching TRBD1. The sequence was collected from a man aged 18-30 years who received the YFV17D yellow fever vaccine. The sequencing used PBMCs, collected approximately 22 days after the first yellow fever vaccination. CDR3 in DNA: TGTGCCAGCAGCTTGACAGGGATGAATGAGCAGTTCTCC. Amino acids: CASSLTGMNEQFS.